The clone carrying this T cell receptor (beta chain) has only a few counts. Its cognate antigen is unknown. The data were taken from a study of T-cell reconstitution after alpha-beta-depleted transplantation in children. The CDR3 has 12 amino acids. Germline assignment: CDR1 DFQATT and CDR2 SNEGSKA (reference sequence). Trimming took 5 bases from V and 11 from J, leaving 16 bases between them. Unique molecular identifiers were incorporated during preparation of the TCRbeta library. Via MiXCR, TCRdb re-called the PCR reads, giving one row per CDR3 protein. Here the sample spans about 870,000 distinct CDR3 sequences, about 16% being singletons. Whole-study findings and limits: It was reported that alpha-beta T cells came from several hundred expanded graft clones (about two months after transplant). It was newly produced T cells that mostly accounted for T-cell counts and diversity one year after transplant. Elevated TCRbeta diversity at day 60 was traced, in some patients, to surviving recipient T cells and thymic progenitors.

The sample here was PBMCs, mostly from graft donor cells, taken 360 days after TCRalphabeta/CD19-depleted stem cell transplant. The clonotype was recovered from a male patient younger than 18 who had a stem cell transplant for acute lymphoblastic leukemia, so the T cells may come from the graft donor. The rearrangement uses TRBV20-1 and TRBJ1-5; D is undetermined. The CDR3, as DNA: TGCAGTGCTGATGGGCACCTGGTATCCCAGCATTTT. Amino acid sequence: CSADGHLVSQHF.